The 15 T cell receptor beta chains in this list originate from one sample, sequenced in a study of T cells in Graves' hyperthyroidism and ophthalmopathy. Amplification yielded TCR beta CDR3 regions, with RNA transcripts as the source. First-round RT-PCR of the TCR CDR3 relied on the HTBI primer set. TCRdb re-derived calls from the multiplex PCR reads in MiXCR, one entry per CDR3 protein. The sample lists fewer than 550,000 distinct CDR3 sequences, 24% occurring once. Source material: blood. The source is a woman aged 25 to 39 with Graves' ophthalmopathy.

The chain recombines TRBV30 with TRBJ2-7, with D maybe TRBD2 (5 bases). The germline V and J ends were trimmed by 3 bases and 4 bases, with 13 bases remaining between them. From germline, CDR1 is GTSNPN and CDR2 SVGIG (reference sequence). This CDR3 comprises 13 residues. The CDR3 DNA reads as TGTGCCTGGAGCAAATCGGGGAAATACGAGCAGTACTTC. It specifies CAWSKSGKYEQYF.

This clonotype was counted a few times. The chain combines TRBV28 with TRBJ2-7; either TRBD1 or TRBD2 may supply D (5 bases each). Trimming removed 5 bases at V and 5 bases at J, with 19 bases between. Germline V lookup: CDR1 MDHEN, CDR2 SYDVKM. This CDR3 is 15 amino acids long. The CDR3 nucleotides read TGTGCCAGCAGTGGGGGTGGGCAGGGTAACCACGAGCAGTACTTC. Its protein is CASSGGGQGNHEQYF.

The V and J genes are TRBV20-1 and TRBJ2-5; 7 bases are shared with TRBD2. Trimming at V came to 5 bases and at J to 7 bases, leaving 13 bases not matched to a gene. The CDR3 length is 14 residues. Germline V gene data show CDR1 as DFQATT and CDR2 as SNEGSKA (reference sequence). The CDR3 DNA reads TGCAGTGCTGGACCGCCTGGCGGGAGCGGGACCCAGTACTTC. Protein: CSAGPPGGSGTQYF.

This clonotype was counted many times. The chain links TRBV6-1 to TRBJ2-7; D remains unclear. The CDR3 loop spans 13 amino acids. Trimming removed 3 bases from V and 2 bases from J, with 8 bases in between. The germline CDR1 and CDR2 sequences are MNHNS and SASEGT. For the CDR3, the DNA is TGTGCCAGCAGTGAGGATTCGGCCTACGAGCAGTACTTC. Encoded protein: CASSEDSAYEQYF.

This clonotype has a count of ten or more. The rearrangement uses TRBV18 and TRBJ1-1; D possibly corresponds to TRBD1 (5 bases). Germline V CDR1 and CDR2: KGHSH, LQKENI. Trimming took off 4 bases at V and 1 base at J, with 10 bases between the two ends. There are 14 residues in the CDR3. This chain's CDR3 is CASSQLDRNTEAFF. CDR3 nucleotide sequence: TGTGCCAGCTCACAACTCGACAGGAACACTGAAGCTTTCTTT. The full variable domain, its missing parts supplied by reference TRBV18 and TRBJ1-1, is NAGVMQNPRHLVRRRGQEARLRCSPMKGHSHVYWYRQLPEEGLKFMVYLQKENIIDESGMPKERFSAEFPKEGPSILRIQQVVRGDSAAYFCASSQLDRNTEAFFGQGTRLTVV.

This clonotype was picked up many times. This rearrangement joins TRBV20-1 to TRBJ2-5; 9 nucleotides align to TRBD1. The trim removed 3 bases at V and 5 bases at J, leaving 10 bases unmatched. CDR1 and CDR2 (germline): DFQATT, SNEGSKA (reference sequence). The CDR3 loop spans 15 amino acids. CDR3 in amino acids: CSASNNRGLGETQYF. The CDR3 coding sequence is TGCAGTGCTAGCAACAACAGGGGGCTGGGGGAGACCCAGTACTTC.

This clonotype was detected ten times or more. The chain employs TRBV5-6 and TRBJ1-5; no definite D call. Deletions cut 0 bases from V and 7 bases from J, with 11 bases between. CDR1 SGHDT and CDR2 YYEEEE come from the germline V gene. There are 14 residues in the CDR3. Here the CDR3 DNA reads TGTGCCAGCAGCTTGGACGGGTCGGCCCAGCCCCAGCATTTT. It codes for CASSLDGSAQPQHF. Full variable domain (rest looked up from reference TRBV5-6 and TRBJ1-5): DAGVTQSPTHLIKTRGQQVTLRCSPKSGHDTVSWYQQALGQGPQFIFQYYEEEERQRGNFPDRFSGHQFPNYSSELNVNALLLGDSALYLCASSLDGSAQPQHFGDGTRLSIL.

CDR3 amino acids: CASGLVLGQRRRAFF. For the CDR3, the DNA is TGTGCTAGTGGTTTGGTACTAGGACAACGAAGGAGGGCTTTCTTT. The V gene is TRBV12-5, the J gene TRBJ1-1; D is perhaps TRBD1 (5 bases). V lost 0 bases and J lost 11, with 19 bases in between. Per germline, CDR1 LGHNT and CDR2 FRNRAP. The length of the CDR3 is 15 residues.

This clonotype was counted at least ten times. The J gene is TRBJ1-2, the V gene TRBV6-1; the match to TRBD1 covers 7 bases. Germline V lookup: CDR1 MNHNS, CDR2 SASEGT. The ends lost 3 bases at V and 4 bases at J; junction bases unmatched: 2. The CDR3 is 13 residues long. DNA for the CDR3: TGTGCCAGCAGTGAGGGGACAGCCTATGGCTACACCTTC. Protein sequence: CASSEGTAYGYTF.

This clonotype was recorded many times. This chain joins TRBV13 and TRBJ1-2; D call uncertain. This CDR3 region has 15 residues. The ends were cut back, 0 bases at V and 1 base at J, with 9 bases in the middle. The germline CDR1 and CDR2 sequences are PRHDT and FYEKMQ (reference sequence). The CDR3 coding sequence is TGTGCCAGCAGCTTAGGGGGCAGCGTTAACTATGGCTACACCTTC. Its translation: CASSLGGSVNYGYTF. The whole variable domain, remainder taken from reference TRBV13 and TRBJ1-2, is AAGVIQSPRHLIKEKRETATLKCYPIPRHDTVYWYQQGPGQDPQFLISFYEKMQSDKGSIPDRFSAQQFSDYHSELNMSSLELGDSALYFCASSLGGSVNYGYTFGSGTRLTVV.

This clonotype was counted a single time. The J gene is TRBJ1-3, the V gene TRBV18; 7 bases match TRBD1. V was clipped by 5 bases and J by 5 bases; unmatched bases: 3. This CDR3 is built from 13 residues. Germline CDR1 and CDR2: KGHSH and LQKENI. CDR3: CASSTGVRNTIYF. CDR3 nucleotide sequence: TGTGCCAGCTCAACAGGGGTTAGAAACACCATATATTTT.

This clonotype was recorded many times. The V and J genes are TRBV19 and TRBJ2-6, with D perhaps matching TRBD1 (5 bases). This CDR3 has 16 amino acids. Trimming took 11 bases from V and 4 from J, leaving 21 bases between them. Per the germline V gene, CDR1 is LNHDA and CDR2 is SQIVND (reference sequence). The CDR3 reads CAVSTVSVPGANVLTF. CDR3 nucleotides: TGTGCCGTCTCGACAGTTTCGGTTCCCGGGGCCAACGTCCTGACTTTC.

V and J are TRBV12-3 or TRBV12-4 and TRBJ2-7; D is perhaps TRBD1 (6 bases). The CDR3 contains 13 residues. Trimming left V 10 bases short and J 0 bases short, with 13 bases between. DNA of the CDR3: TGTGCCATCCGACACAGGGCCTCCTACGAGCAGTACTTC. Its translation is CAIRHRASYEQYF.

This rearrangement joins TRBV12-3 or TRBV12-4 to TRBJ2-7; D gene ambiguous. V was pared by 0 bases and J by 12 bases, with 15 bases between. There are 13 residues in the CDR3. CDR3 in DNA: TGTGCCAGCAGTTTAGCGCGCGTCGAGCGTAGGTACTTC. Translated: CASSLARVERRYF.

The V call is TRBV4-1, the J call TRBJ1-1, with D tentatively TRBD1 (6 bases). The CDR3 has 17 residues. The germline V gene has CDR1 MGHRA and CDR2 YSYEKL. V gave up 0 bases and J gave up 2 bases, with 16 bases separating them. The CDR3 here is CASSQDSLGHLNTEAFF. The CDR3 DNA reads TGCGCCAGCAGCCAAGATAGTTTGGGACACTTAAACACTGAAGCTTTCTTT.